This is a list of T cell receptor beta chains from one sample in a study of T cells after yellow fever vaccination. MiXCR was run by TCRdb on the 5' RACE reads, yielding one entry per CDR3 protein. The table includes approximately 330,000 distinct CDR3 sequences, approximately 4% detected once. The material was PBMCs, obtained 5 days after the yellow fever booster vaccination. Every receptor here comes from a man aged 18-30 years who received the YFV17D yellow fever vaccine. The CDR3 runs from the conserved cysteine through the conserved F or W. D genes are given only for firm matches. Rows may omit the clone size; those that give it use once, few, many or a size class.

D gene	V gene	J gene	clone size	CDR3 protein	CDR3 DNA
NA	TRBV12-3/TRBV12-4	TRBJ2-5	NA	CASSTREAGQETQYF	TGTGCCAGCAGCACCAGGGAGGCGGGGCAAGAGACCCAGTACTTC
TRBD1	TRBV20-1	TRBJ1-6	NA	CSAPDRVGNSPLHF	TGCAGTGCACCCGACAGGGTTGGGAATTCACCCCTCCACTTT
NA	TRBV4-1	TRBJ1-1	few	CASSGRWTFSSEAFF	TGCGCCAGCAGCGGCCGTTGGACTTTTAGCTCTGAAGCTTTCTTT
TRBD1	TRBV28	TRBJ1-2	NA	CASSLLRDRVIHGYTF	TGTGCCAGCAGTTTGCTCCGGGACAGGGTGATTCATGGCTACACCTTC
TRBD2	TRBV7-2	TRBJ2-2	few	CASSPREGTRHTGELFF	TGTGCCAGCAGCCCACGGGAGGGAACTAGGCACACCGGGGAGCTGTTTTTT
NA	TRBV24-1	TRBJ2-3	few	CATSDPISTDTQYF	TGTGCCACCAGTGATCCCATTAGCACAGATACGCAGTATTTT
TRBD2	TRBV5-1	TRBJ2-5	NA	CASVRRGGSQETQYF	TGCGCCAGCGTACGTCGGGGGGGGTCCCAAGAGACCCAGTACTTC
NA	TRBV12-3/TRBV12-4	TRBJ2-4	NA	CASSLDVTGNIQYF	TGTGCCAGCAGTTTGGACGTCACGGGAAACATTCAGTACTTC
TRBD1	TRBV24-1	TRBJ2-1	few	CATSEGDRGRKFF	TGTGCCACCAGTGAGGGAGACAGGGGGCGTAAGTTCTTC
NA	TRBV2	TRBJ2-1	NA	CASSGFRYYEQFF	TGTGCCAGCAGTGGCTTCAGGTATTATGAGCAGTTCTTC
TRBD1	TRBV4-3	TRBJ2-1	many	CASSQGRQGLNEQFF	TGCGCCAGCAGCCAAGGGCGACAGGGGTTGAATGAGCAGTTCTTC
NA	TRBV9	TRBJ1-1	many	CASSVEAGREAFF	TGTGCCAGCAGCGTAGAAGCAGGGCGCGAAGCTTTCTTT
NA	TRBV20-1	TRBJ2-5	many	CSARRGQWQETQYF	TGCAGTGCTAGAAGGGGACAATGGCAAGAGACCCAGTACTTC
NA	TRBV20-1	TRBJ2-4	NA	CSATGAGAGFDIQYF	TGCAGTGCCACGGGGGCGGGGGCTGGTTTTGACATTCAGTACTTC
NA	TRBV29-1	TRBJ2-5	few	CSVTALDREGTQYF	TGCAGCGTTACCGCCTTGGACAGGGAGGGGACCCAGTACTTC
TRBD1	TRBV5-1	TRBJ1-2	few	CASRDRGGPYGYTF	TGCGCCAGCAGGGACAGGGGGGGGCCTTATGGCTACACCTTC
NA	TRBV3-1	TRBJ2-3	few	CASSPGAGPLNTQYF	TGTGCCAGCAGCCCCGGGGCGGGGCCGCTGAATACGCAGTATTTT
TRBD2	TRBV12-3/TRBV12-4	TRBJ2-1	NA	CASTLAGSSYNEQFF	TGTGCCAGCACCCTAGCGGGGAGCTCCTACAATGAGCAGTTCTTC
TRBD2	TRBV9	TRBJ2-1	few	CASSFRTSGGASYNEQFF	TGTGCCAGCAGCTTCAGGACTAGCGGGGGGGCGTCCTACAATGAGCAGTTCTTC
NA	TRBV3-1	TRBJ1-5	NA	CASSQGTYRNQPQHF	TGTGCCAGCAGCCAGGGGACGTACAGGAATCAGCCCCAGCATTTT